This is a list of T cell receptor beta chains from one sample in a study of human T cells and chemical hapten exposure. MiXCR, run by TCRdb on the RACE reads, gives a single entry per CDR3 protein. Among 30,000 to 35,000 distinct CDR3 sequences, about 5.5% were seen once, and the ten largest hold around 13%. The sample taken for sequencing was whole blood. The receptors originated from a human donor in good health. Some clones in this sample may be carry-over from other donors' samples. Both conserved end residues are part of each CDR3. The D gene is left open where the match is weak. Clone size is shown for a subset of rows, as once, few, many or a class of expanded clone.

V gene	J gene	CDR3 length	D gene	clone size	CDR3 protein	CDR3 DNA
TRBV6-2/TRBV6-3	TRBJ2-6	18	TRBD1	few	CASSRNWDRSSGANVLTF	TGTGCCAGCAGCAGAAATTGGGACAGGAGCTCTGGGGCCAACGTCCTGACTTTC
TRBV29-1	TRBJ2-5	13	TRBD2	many	CSVVSGSVETQYF	TGCAGCGTTGTTAGCGGGAGTGTCGAGACCCAGTACTTC
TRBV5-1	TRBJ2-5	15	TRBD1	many	CASSLNTGGAETQYF	TGCGCCAGCAGCTTGAACACAGGGGGCGCGGAGACCCAGTACTTC
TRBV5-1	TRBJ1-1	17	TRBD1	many	CASSLIGTGGVTTEAFF	TGCGCCAGCAGCTTGATTGGGACAGGGGGAGTAACCACTGAAGCTTTCTTT
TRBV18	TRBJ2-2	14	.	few	CASSPEKGSGELFF	TGTGCCAGCTCACCGGAAAAGGGCTCCGGGGAGCTGTTTTTT
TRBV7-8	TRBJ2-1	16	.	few	CASSHYRVSSYNEQFF	TGTGCCAGCAGCCATTACAGGGTGAGCTCCTACAATGAGCAGTTCTTC
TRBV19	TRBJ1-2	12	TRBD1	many	CATTDRGYGYTF	TGTGCCACCACCGACAGGGGCTATGGCTACACCTTC
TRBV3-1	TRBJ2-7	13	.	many	CASSPWDAYEQYF	TGTGCCAGCAGCCCTTGGGACGCCTACGAGCAGTACTTC
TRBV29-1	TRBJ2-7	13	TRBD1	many	CSVVQGASYEQYF	TGCAGCGTTGTGCAGGGGGCATCCTACGAGCAGTACTTC
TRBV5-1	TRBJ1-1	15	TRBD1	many	CASSLGDGRGAEAFF	TGCGCCAGCAGCTTGGGTGACGGCAGGGGGGCTGAAGCTTTCTTT
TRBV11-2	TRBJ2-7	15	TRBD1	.	CASSYGTGGTYEQYF	TGTGCCAGCAGCTACGGGACAGGGGGGACTTACGAGCAGTACTTC
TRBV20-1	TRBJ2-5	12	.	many	CSARAGEETQYF	TGCAGTGCTAGAGCGGGGGAAGAGACCCAGTACTTC
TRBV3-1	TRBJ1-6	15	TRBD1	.	CASSQTGFYNSPLHF	TGTGCCAGCAGCCAGACAGGGTTTTATAATTCACCCCTCCACTTT
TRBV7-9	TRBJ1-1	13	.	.	CASMATLATEAFF	TGTGCCAGCATGGCTACGCTGGCCACTGAAGCTTTCTTT
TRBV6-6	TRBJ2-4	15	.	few	CASSFQGQAKNIQYF	TGTGCCAGCAGTTTTCAGGGGCAAGCCAAAAACATTCAGTACTTC
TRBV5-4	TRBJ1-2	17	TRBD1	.	CASSLINRGLSHYGYTF	TGTGCCAGCAGCTTGATCAACAGGGGGCTTTCACACTATGGCTACACCTTC
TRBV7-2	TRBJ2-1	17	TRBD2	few	CASSPRGGGAIRNEQFF	TGTGCCAGCAGCCCGAGGGGCGGGGGGGCCATTCGCAATGAGCAGTTCTTC
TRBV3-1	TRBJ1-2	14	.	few	CASSQRAYGDGYTF	TGTGCCAGCAGCCAGAGGGCCTACGGGGATGGCTACACCTTC
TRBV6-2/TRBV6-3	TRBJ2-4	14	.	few	CASNTALAKNIQYF	TGTGCCAGCAATACAGCACTAGCCAAAAACATTCAGTACTTC
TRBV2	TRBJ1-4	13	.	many	CATTRDFNEKLFF	TGTGCCACCACCCGGGATTTTAATGAAAAACTGTTTTTT
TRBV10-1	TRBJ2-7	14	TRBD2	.	CASSSAGGPYEQYF	TGCGCCAGCAGTTCAGCGGGGGGGCCCTACGAGCAGTACTTC
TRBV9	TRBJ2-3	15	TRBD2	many	CASSVGLASTDTQYF	TGTGCCAGCAGCGTAGGACTAGCGAGCACAGATACGCAGTATTTT
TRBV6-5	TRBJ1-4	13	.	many	CASSYGESEKLFF	TGTGCCAGCAGTTATGGGGAGAGCGAAAAACTGTTTTTT
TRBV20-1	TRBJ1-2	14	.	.	CSAVNRVANYGYTF	TGCAGTGCTGTCAACAGGGTAGCTAACTATGGCTACACCTTC